This T cell receptor beta chain came from a study of post-analysis software for immune sequencing data. Study-wide background: The study covered relapsing-remitting, secondary progressive and progressive-relapsing courses of multiple sclerosis. Notes on the study in general: By F measure, strong co-clustering occurred among samples prepared in the same batch. When patients were compared with controls, 4 or 5 TRBV segments were more frequent, TRBV5-6, TRBV5-1 and TRBV20-1 among them. Controls had significantly higher normalized Chao1 diversity than multiple sclerosis patients.

CDR1 MDHEN and CDR2 SYDVKM come from the germline V gene. V lost 3 bases and J lost 4, with 10 bases in between. The CDR3 spans 13 residues. This clonotype was counted at least ten times. No antigen is known for it. Unique molecular identifiers tagged the TCR beta cDNA libraries. Between about 0.85 and 10 million T cells gave rise to approximately 520,000 cDNA molecules. TCRdb re-derived calls from the PCR reads in MiXCR, one entry per CDR3 protein. The sample carries about 210,000 distinct CDR3 sequences, roughly 28% recorded once. The sequence derives from a girl aged 2 to 17 with multiple sclerosis. The rearrangement links TRBV28 to TRBJ2-7; D remains ambiguous. The sequenced sample consisted of blood. The CDR3 region is CASSLPEGYEQYF. DNA for the CDR3: TGTGCCAGCAGTTTGCCCGAAGGATACGAGCAGTACTTC.